This record looks at one T cell receptor (beta chain) sequence and its context. V was trimmed by 2 bases and J by 5 bases, leaving 9 bases between them. CDR3 size: 13 residues. In germline, CDR1 is MNHNS, CDR2 SASEGT. These data originate in a study of shared clonotypes between healthy human individuals. Sequencing of unsorted PBMC DNA was carried out using ten immunoSEQ deep assay plates. Original processing notes: Quality scores were absent from the junction-only immunoSEQ sequences, so filtering differed. Some clones are missing from TCRdb's copy, which holds only in-frame ones; the method was immunoSEQ multiplex PCR. That table furnishes V, J and clone size, whereas the DNA furnished D and trimming. Of fewer than 600,000 clones in the sample, 77% were seen once.

Sequencing input: PBMCs. The sequence came from a woman aged 40 to 50 in good health. Some clones in this sample may be carry-over from other donors' samples. The gene calls are TRBV6-1 and TRBJ1-2; D is ambiguous. The CDR3 reads CASSELGMYGYTF. CDR3 nucleotides: TGTGCCAGCAGTGAATTGGGGATGTATGGCTACACCTTC.